The rows below give T cell receptor beta chains drawn from one sample of a study of T cells in Graves' hyperthyroidism and ophthalmopathy. TCRdb passed the multiplex PCR reads through MiXCR, listing each CDR3 protein once. The sample holds more than 600,000 distinct CDR3 sequences, about a sixth seen once. Sequenced material: blood. The receptor set was obtained from a man younger than 30 with Graves' hyperthyroidism. CDR3s include the opening cysteine and the closing phenylalanine or tryptophan. D genes are given only for firm matches. Clone size is not always given. Where it is, it says once, few, many or a class for expanded clones.

V	J	D	size	DNA	CDR3
TRBV12-3/TRBV12-4	TRBJ1-2	.	many	TGTGCCAGCAGTTCAGCAGAAGATGGCTACACCTTC	CASSSAEDGYTF
TRBV27	TRBJ2-1	TRBD2	few	TGTGCCAGCAGCCAAGCGACTAGCGGGAGTGGTGAGCAGTTCTTC	CASSQATSGSGEQFF
TRBV2	TRBJ1-2	TRBD1	few	TGTGCCACCCGGACAGGGAGGAATGGCTACACCTTC	CATRTGRNGYTF
TRBV12-3/TRBV12-4	TRBJ2-3	.	many	TGTGCCAGCAGTTTAGGGAGGGTGAGAGATACGCAGTATTTT	CASSLGRVRDTQYF
TRBV28	TRBJ2-1	.	many	TGTGCCAGCAGTTTATCCGTCAATGAGCAGTTCTTC	CASSLSVNEQFF
TRBV27	TRBJ2-5	.	.	TGTGCCAGCAGTTTATCTCTGCTGGGAGAGCAAGAGACCCAGTACTTC	CASSLSLLGEQETQYF
TRBV4-2	TRBJ2-1	TRBD2	.	TGTGCCAGCAGCCCGATAGCGGGAGAGCACAATGAGCAGTTCTTC	CASSPIAGEHNEQFF
TRBV12-3/TRBV12-4	TRBJ1-4	TRBD1	many	TGTGCCAGCAGTCCCTTCGGACAGGGGGCGGAAAAACTGTTTTTT	CASSPFGQGAEKLFF
TRBV29-1	TRBJ2-1	.	.	TGCAGCGTTGAATGGCAGGGGCCCTACAATGAGCAGTTCTTC	CSVEWQGPYNEQFF
TRBV3-1	TRBJ2-1	TRBD1	few	TGTGCCAGCAGCTTTCAACCCGGGACAGGGCTTAATGAGCAGTTCTTC	CASSFQPGTGLNEQFF
TRBV4-2	TRBJ2-1	TRBD2	.	TGTGCCAGCAGAGGGGAGGGATCGTACAATGAGCAGTTCTTC	CASRGEGSYNEQFF
TRBV11-2	TRBJ2-2	TRBD1	many	TGTGCCAGCAGTCGGGGTGGGACAGGGACGACCGGGGAGCTGTTTTTT	CASSRGGTGTTGELFF
TRBV28	TRBJ2-3	TRBD2	many	TGTGCCAGCAGCCCGGGGGGACTAGCGCAAGACACGCAGTATTTT	CASSPGGLAQDTQYF
TRBV4-1	TRBJ2-7	.	.	TGCGCCAGCCGTAACTATATAGGGTTGTCCTACGAGCAGTACTTC	CASRNYIGLSYEQYF
TRBV30	TRBJ1-1	.	.	TGTGCCTGGAGTGTACTCAGGGAAGGCACTGAAGCTTTCTTT	CAWSVLREGTEAFF
TRBV12-3/TRBV12-4	TRBJ2-7	TRBD2	few	TGTGCCAGCAGTCGGACTAGCGGGCCCCTCTCCTACGAGCAGTACTTC	CASSRTSGPLSYEQYF
TRBV7-3	TRBJ2-3	.	few	TGTGCCAGCAGCCCCGGGGGTCAGGGAGATACGCAGTATTTT	CASSPGGQGDTQYF
TRBV30	TRBJ2-5	TRBD2	few	TGTGCCTGGACACTAGCGGGAGGGCCCGGAGAGACCCAGTACTTC	CAWTLAGGPGETQYF
TRBV12-5	TRBJ1-4	.	few	TGTGCTAGTGGTTTAGGCGGATATGAAAAACTGTTTTTT	CASGLGGYEKLFF
TRBV5-1	TRBJ1-1	.	few	TGCGCCAGCACCTCTGGGGGAAGGACTGAAGCTTTCTTT	CASTSGGRTEAFF
TRBV2	TRBJ1-6	.	few	TGTGCCAGCAGTGGAGAGTGGGGCGCGACGTATTCACCCCTCCACTTT	CASSGEWGATYSPLHF
TRBV28	TRBJ2-1	.	many	TGTGCCAGCAGTTACCCCCCCAACAATGAGCAGTTCTTC	CASSYPPNNEQFF
TRBV19	TRBJ2-2	.	.	TGTGCCAGTAGTATGGGTCAGAACACCGGGGAGCTGTTTTTT	CASSMGQNTGELFF
TRBV12-3/TRBV12-4	TRBJ2-3	TRBD2	many	TGTGCCAGCAGTTTAAGGAGGGGAGGGTCGGATACGCAGTATTTT	CASSLRRGGSDTQYF
TRBV30	TRBJ1-1	.	few	TGTGCCTGGAGTGTACTCTATCTGAACACTGAAGCTTTCTTT	CAWSVLYLNTEAFF
TRBV10-2	TRBJ2-5	.	.	TGCGCCAGCAGTGTCGGGGGTTGGGAGACCCAGTACTTC	CASSVGGWETQYF
TRBV27	TRBJ2-5	.	few	TGTGCCAGCAGATCTAATTGGGGACTGGAGACCCAGTACTTC	CASRSNWGLETQYF
TRBV30	TRBJ2-1	TRBD2	many	TGTGCCTGGAGTCAAGGGAGGGCCGGGTACAATGAGCAGTTCTTC	CAWSQGRAGYNEQFF
TRBV19	TRBJ2-3	.	.	TGTGCCAGTAGTATAGATAGCACAGATACGCAGTATTTT	CASSIDSTDTQYF
TRBV6-6	TRBJ1-1	.	many	TGTGCCAGCAGTTACTCGACCACTGAAGCTTTCTTT	CASSYSTTEAFF
TRBV24-1	TRBJ2-2	TRBD1	few	TGTGCCACCGCCCGGACAGGGGGGCCGGGTAACACCGGGGAGCTGTTTTTT	CATARTGGPGNTGELFF
TRBV2	TRBJ2-1	.	few	TGTGCCAGCTTAGGCTGGGGTTTGAATGAGCAGTTCTTC	CASLGWGLNEQFF
TRBV10-3	TRBJ1-2	.	many	TGTGCCTCCGGGGGAAGTTCGGACTATGGCTACACCTTC	CASGGSSDYGYTF
TRBV11-1	TRBJ2-7	TRBD1	.	TGTGCCAGCAGCCTGGACAGGCCGCTCGCCTACGAGCAGTACTTC	CASSLDRPLAYEQYF
TRBV9	TRBJ2-3	TRBD2	many	TGTGCCAGCAGCGATAGCGGGATCAGCACAGATACGCAGTATTTT	CASSDSGISTDTQYF
TRBV7-3	TRBJ2-5	.	many	TGTGCCAGCAGCCCGGGGAGGGGGGGAGAGACCCAGTACTTC	CASSPGRGGETQYF
TRBV20-1	TRBJ1-2	.	few	TGCAGTGGGAATCCGGTGGGAATGGCTCCGCAGGGCTACACCTTC	CSGNPVGMAPQGYTF
TRBV3-1	TRBJ2-7	TRBD2	many	TGTGCCAGCAGCCGAGGACTAGCGGGCCACTCCTACGAGCAGTACTTC	CASSRGLAGHSYEQYF
TRBV7-9	TRBJ1-5	TRBD1	.	TGTGCCAGCAGCGAAGACAGGGGGGGACAGCCCCAGCATTTT	CASSEDRGGQPQHF
TRBV7-9	TRBJ2-1	TRBD2	many	TGTGCCAGCAGCTTAGCGCTAGCGGGCACCTACAATGAGCAGTTCTTC	CASSLALAGTYNEQFF
TRBV6-1	TRBJ2-1	.	.	TGTGCCAGCAGTGAAGTTAGCATTCTCAATGAGCAGTTCTTC	CASSEVSILNEQFF
TRBV5-4	TRBJ2-5	TRBD2	.	TGTGCCAGCAGCATTAGGTCCGGGACTAGCGGGGATCAAGAGACCCAGTACTTC	CASSIRSGTSGDQETQYF
TRBV7-2	TRBJ2-5	.	.	TGTGCCAGCAGCCCTTCGCGGAGCCAAGAGACCCAGTACTTC	CASSPSRSQETQYF
TRBV20-1	TRBJ2-1	.	.	TGCAGTGCTAGAGAGTGGGGAAATCTTAGCGCAACCTACAATGAGCAGTTCTTC	CSAREWGNLSATYNEQFF
TRBV28	TRBJ1-5	.	few	TGTGCCAGCAGTTTCGACGGAGGTCAGCCCCAGCATTTT	CASSFDGGQPQHF
TRBV27	TRBJ2-5	TRBD1	few	TGTGCCAGCAGTAAGACAGGGGGCTGGCAGGAAGAGACCCAGTACTTC	CASSKTGGWQEETQYF
TRBV5-5	TRBJ1-1	.	.	TGTGCCAGCAGCTGGAGTGGCGGGGCCATGAACACTGAAGTTTTCTTT	CASSWSGGAMNTEVFF
TRBV11-2	TRBJ2-3	.	many	TGTGCCAGCAGCTTAGGAGGGACTCTCACAGATACGCAGTATTTT	CASSLGGTLTDTQYF
TRBV11-2	TRBJ2-2	.	few	TGTGCCAGCAGCTCCCTGATTACCGGGGAGCTGTTTTTT	CASSSLITGELFF
TRBV4-1	TRBJ2-7	TRBD1	few	TGCGCCAGCAGCCAAGTTCTTGGGACAGGGAGCTCCTACGAGCAGTACTTC	CASSQVLGTGSSYEQYF
TRBV14	TRBJ2-7	TRBD1	few	TGTGCCAGCAGCCCGGGACAGGGTTTTACCTACGAGCAGTACTTC	CASSPGQGFTYEQYF
TRBV11-2	TRBJ1-1	.	.	TGTGCCAGCAGCTTAGATCCTCCAGGGGCGAACACTAAAGCTTTCTTT	CASSLDPPGANTKAFF